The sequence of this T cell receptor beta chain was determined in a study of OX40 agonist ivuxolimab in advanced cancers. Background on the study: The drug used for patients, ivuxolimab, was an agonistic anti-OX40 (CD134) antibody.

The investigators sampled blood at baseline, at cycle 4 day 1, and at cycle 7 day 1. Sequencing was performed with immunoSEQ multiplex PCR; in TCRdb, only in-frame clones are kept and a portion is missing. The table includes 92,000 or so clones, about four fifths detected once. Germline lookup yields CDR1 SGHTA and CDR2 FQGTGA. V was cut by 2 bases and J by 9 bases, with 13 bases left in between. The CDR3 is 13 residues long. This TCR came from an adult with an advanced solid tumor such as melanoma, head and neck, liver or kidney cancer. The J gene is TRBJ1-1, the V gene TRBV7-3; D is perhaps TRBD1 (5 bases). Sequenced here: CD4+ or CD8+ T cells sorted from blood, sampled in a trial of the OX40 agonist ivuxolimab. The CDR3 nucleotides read TGTGCCAGCAGCTTATCGACAGAGACAAAAGCTTTCTTT. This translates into CASSLSTETKAFF.